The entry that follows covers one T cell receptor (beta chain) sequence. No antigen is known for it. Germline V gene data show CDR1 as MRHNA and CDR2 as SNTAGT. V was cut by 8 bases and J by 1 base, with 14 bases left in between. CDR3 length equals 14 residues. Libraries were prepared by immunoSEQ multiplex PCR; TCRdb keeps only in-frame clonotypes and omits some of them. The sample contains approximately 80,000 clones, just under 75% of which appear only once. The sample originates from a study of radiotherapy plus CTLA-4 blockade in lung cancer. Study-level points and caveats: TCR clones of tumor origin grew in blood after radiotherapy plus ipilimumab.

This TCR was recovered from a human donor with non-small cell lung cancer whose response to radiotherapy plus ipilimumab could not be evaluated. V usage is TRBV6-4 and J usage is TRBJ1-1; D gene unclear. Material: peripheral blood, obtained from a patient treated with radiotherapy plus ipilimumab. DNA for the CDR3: TGTGCCAGCGGAAGACAACGATCGAACACTGAAGCTTTCTTT. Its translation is CASGRQRSNTEAFF.